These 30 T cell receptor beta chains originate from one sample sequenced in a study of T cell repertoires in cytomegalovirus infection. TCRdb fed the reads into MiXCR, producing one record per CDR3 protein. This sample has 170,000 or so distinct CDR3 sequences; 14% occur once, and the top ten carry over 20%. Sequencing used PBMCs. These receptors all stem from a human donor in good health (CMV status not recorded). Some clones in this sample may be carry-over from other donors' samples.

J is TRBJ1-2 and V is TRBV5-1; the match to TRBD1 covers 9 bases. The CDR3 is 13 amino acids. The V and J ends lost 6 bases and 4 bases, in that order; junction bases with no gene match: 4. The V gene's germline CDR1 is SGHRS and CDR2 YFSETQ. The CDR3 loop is CASNTGGGYGYTF. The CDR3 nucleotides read TGCGCCAGCAATACAGGGGGCGGCTATGGCTACACCTTC.

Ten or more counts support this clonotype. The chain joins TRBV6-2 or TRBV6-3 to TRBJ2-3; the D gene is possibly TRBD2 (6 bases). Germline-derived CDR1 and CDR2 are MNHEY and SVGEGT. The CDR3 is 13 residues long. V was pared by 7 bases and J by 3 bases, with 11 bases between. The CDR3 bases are TGTGCCAGCACCTTACGGGGGACAGATACGCAGTATTTT. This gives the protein CASTLRGTDTQYF.

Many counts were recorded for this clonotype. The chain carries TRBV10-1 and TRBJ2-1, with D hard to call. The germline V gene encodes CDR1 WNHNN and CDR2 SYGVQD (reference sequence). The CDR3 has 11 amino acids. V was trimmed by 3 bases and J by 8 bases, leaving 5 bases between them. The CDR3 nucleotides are TGCGCCAGCAGTGATTACGATGAGCAGTTCTTC. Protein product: CASSDYDEQFF.

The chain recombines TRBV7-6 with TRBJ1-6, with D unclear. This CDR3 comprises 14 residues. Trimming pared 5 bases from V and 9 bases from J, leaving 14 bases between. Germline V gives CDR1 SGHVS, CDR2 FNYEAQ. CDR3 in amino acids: CASSQDLVTSPLHF. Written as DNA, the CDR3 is TGTGCCAGCAGCCAGGACTTGGTAACTTCACCCCTCCACTTT.

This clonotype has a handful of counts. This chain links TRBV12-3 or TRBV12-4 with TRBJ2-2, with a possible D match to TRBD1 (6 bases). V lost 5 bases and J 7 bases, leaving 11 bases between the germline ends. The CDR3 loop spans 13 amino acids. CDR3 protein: CASSVQGYGELFF. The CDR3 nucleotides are TGTGCCAGCAGTGTGCAGGGGTACGGGGAGCTGTTTTTT.

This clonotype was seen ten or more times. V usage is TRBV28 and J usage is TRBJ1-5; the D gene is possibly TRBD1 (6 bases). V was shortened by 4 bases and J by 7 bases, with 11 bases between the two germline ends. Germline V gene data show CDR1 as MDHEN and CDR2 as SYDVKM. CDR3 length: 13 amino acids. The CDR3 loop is CASSSRGFQPQHF. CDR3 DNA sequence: TGTGCCAGCAGTTCCAGGGGATTCCAGCCCCAGCATTTT.

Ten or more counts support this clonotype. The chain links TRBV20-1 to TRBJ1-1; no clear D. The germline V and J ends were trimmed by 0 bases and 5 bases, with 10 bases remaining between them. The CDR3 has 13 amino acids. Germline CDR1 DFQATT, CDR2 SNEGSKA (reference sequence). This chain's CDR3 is CSARDHRRTEAFF. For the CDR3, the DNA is TGCAGTGCTAGAGATCATCGGAGGACTGAAGCTTTCTTT.

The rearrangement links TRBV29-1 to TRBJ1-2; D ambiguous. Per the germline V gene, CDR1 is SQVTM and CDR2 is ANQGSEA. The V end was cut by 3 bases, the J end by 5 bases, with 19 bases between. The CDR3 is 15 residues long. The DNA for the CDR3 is TGCAGCGTTGAGGAGTTATTGGGGTCGGTTTATGGCTACACCTTC. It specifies CSVEELLGSVYGYTF.

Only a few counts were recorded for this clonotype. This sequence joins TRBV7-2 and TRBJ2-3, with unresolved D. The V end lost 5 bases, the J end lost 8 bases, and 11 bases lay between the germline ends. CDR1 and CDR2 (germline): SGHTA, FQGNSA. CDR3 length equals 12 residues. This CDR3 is CASSRGRSTQYF. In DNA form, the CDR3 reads TGTGCCAGCAGCCGCGGTCGGAGTACGCAGTATTTT. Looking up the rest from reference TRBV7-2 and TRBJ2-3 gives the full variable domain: GAGVSQSPSNKVTEKGKDVELRCDPISGHTALYWYRQSLGQGLEFLIYFQGNSAPDKSGLPSDRFSAERTGGSVSTLTIQRTQQEDSAVYLCASSRGRSTQYFGPGTRLTVL.

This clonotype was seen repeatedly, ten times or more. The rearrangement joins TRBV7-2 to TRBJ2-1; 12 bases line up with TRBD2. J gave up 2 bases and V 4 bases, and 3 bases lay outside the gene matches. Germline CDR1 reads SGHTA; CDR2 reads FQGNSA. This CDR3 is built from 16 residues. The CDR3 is CASSSRLAGAYNEQFF. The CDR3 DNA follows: TGTGCCAGCAGCTCCAGACTAGCGGGGGCCTACAATGAGCAGTTCTTC.

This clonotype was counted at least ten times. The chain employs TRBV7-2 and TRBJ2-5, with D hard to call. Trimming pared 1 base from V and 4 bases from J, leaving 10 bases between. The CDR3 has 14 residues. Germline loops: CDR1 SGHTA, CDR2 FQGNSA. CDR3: CASSLGRSSETQYF. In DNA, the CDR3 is TGTGCCAGCAGCTTAGGACGGTCTTCAGAGACCCAGTACTTC.

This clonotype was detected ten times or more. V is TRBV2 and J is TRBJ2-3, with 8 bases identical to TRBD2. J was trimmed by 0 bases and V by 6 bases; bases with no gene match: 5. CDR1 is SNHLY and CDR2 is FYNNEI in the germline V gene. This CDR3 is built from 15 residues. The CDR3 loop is CASRPGTRSTDTQYF. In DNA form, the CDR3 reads TGTGCCAGCAGGCCCGGGACTAGGAGCACAGATACGCAGTATTTT.

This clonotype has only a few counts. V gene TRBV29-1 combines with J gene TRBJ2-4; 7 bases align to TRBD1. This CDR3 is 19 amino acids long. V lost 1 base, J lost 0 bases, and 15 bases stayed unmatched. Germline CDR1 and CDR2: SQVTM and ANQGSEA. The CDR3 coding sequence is TGCAGCGTTGAAGCAAGGGACAGAGGTCCTACTCTAGCCAAAAACATTCAGTACTTC. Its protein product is CSVEARDRGPTLAKNIQYF.

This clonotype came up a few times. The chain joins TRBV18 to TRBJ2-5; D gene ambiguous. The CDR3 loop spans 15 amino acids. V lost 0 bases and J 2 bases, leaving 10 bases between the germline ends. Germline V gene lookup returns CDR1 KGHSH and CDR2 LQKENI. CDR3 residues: CASSPPGRAQETQYF. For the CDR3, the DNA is TGTGCCAGCTCACCACCTGGTAGAGCACAAGAGACCCAGTACTTC.

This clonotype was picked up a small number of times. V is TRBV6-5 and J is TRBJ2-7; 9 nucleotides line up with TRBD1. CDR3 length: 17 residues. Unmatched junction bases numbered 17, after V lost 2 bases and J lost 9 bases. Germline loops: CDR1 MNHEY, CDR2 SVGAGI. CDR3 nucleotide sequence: TGTGCCAGCAGTTACACAACCGGGACAGGGAGGAGACCAGGGCAGTACTTC. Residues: CASSYTTGTGRRPGQYF.

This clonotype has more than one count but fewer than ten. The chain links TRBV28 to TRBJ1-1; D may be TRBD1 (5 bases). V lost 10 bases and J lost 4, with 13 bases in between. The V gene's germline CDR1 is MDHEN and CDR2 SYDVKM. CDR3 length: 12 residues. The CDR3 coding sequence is TGTGCCAACTCCCGGCAGGGCACTGAAGCTTTCTTT. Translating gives CANSRQGTEAFF. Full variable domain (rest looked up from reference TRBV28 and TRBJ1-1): DVKVTQSSRYLVKRTGEKVFLECVQDMDHENMFWYRQDPGLGLRLIYFSYDVKMKEKGDIPEGYSVSREKKERFSLILESASTNQTSMYLCANSRQGTEAFFGQGTRLTVV.

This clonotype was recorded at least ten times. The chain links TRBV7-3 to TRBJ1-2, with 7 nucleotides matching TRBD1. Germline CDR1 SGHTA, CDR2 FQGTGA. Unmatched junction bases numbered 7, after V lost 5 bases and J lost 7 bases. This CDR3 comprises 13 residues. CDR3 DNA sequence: TGTGCCAGCAGCCGCGGAGGGGGCGCTGGCTACACCTTC. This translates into CASSRGGGAGYTF.

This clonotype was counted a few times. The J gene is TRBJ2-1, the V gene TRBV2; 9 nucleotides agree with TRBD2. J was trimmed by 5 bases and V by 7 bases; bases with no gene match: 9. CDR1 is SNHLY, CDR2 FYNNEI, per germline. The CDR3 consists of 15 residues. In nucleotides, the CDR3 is TGTGCCAGCAAACTAGCGGGCGGGGCGAACAATGAGCAGTTCTTC. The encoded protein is CASKLAGGANNEQFF.

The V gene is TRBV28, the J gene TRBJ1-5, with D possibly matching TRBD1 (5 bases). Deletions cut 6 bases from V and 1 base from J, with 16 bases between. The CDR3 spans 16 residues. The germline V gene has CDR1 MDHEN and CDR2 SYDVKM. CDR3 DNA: TGTGCCAGCAGCTCAGAGACAGTCCCGAGCAATCAGCCCCAGCATTTT. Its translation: CASSSETVPSNQPQHF.

For the CDR3, the DNA is TGTGCCAGCAGTCCACCGTCGTACAGGAGACCTAATGAGCAGTTCTTC. It yields the protein CASSPPSYRRPNEQFF. The chain has TRBV28 and TRBJ2-1; D perhaps matches TRBD1 (5 bases). Trimming pared 5 bases from V and 7 bases from J, leaving 21 bases between. In germline, CDR1 is MDHEN, CDR2 SYDVKM. The CDR3 runs to 16 residues.

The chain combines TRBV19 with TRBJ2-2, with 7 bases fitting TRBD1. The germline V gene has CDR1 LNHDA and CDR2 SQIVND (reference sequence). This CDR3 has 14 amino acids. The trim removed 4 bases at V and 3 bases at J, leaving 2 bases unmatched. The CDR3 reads CASSTQGDTGELFF. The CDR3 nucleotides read TGTGCCAGTAGTACCCAGGGGGACACCGGGGAGCTGTTTTTT. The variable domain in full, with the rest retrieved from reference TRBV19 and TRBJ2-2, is DGGITQSPKYLFRKEGQNVTLSCEQNLNHDAMYWYRQDPGQGLRLIYYSQIVNDFQKGDIAEGYSVSREKKESFPLTVTSAQKNPTAFYLCASSTQGDTGELFFGEGSRLTVL.

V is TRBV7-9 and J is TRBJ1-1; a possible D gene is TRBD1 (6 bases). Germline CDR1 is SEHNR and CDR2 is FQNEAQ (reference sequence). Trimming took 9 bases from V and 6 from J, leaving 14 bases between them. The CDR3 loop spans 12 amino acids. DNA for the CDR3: TGTGCCAGGGACAGCCCAAGTTCTGAAGCTTTCTTT. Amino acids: CARDSPSSEAFF.

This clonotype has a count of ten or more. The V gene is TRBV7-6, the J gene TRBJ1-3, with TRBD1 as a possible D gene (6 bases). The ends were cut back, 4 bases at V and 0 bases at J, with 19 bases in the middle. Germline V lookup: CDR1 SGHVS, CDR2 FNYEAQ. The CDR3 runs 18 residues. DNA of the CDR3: TGTGCCAGCAGCTCTTACTCGTCCTCAGGGGTCTCTGGAAACACCATATATTTT. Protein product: CASSSYSSSGVSGNTIYF.

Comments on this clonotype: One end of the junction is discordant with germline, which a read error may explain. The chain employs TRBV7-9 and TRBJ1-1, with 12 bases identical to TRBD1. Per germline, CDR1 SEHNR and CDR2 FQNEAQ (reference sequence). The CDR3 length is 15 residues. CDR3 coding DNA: TGTGCCAGCAGCTCCCGGGACAGGGGGCAGGGGAAAGCTTTCTTC. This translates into CASSSRDRGQGKAFF.

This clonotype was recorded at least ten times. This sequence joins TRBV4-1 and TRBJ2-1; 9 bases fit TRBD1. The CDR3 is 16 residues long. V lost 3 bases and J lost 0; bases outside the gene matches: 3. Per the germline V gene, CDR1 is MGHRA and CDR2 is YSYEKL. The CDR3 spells CASSHGQGFSYNEQFF. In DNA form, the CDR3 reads TGCGCCAGCAGCCACGGACAGGGGTTCTCCTACAATGAGCAGTTCTTC.

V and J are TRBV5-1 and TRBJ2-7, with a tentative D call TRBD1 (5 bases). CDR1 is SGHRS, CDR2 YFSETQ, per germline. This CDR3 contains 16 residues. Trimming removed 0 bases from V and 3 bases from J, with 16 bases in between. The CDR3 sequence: CASSLVPARVGYEQYF. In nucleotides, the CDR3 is TGCGCCAGCAGCTTGGTCCCCGCCAGGGTCGGCTACGAGCAGTACTTC.

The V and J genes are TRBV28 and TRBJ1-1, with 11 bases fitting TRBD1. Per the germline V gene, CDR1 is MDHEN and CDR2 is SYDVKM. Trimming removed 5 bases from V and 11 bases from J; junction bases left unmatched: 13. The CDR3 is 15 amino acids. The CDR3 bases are TGTGCCAGCAGTGAAGGGGGGACAGGGGGTTACTTGGCTTTCTTT. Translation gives CASSEGGTGGYLAFF.

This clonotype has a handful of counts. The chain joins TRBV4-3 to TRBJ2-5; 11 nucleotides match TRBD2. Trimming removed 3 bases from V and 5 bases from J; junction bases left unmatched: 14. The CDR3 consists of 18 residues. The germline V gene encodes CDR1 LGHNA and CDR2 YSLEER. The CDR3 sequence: CASSQGLLAGEAFETQYF. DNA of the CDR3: TGCGCCAGCAGCCAGGGTTTACTAGCGGGAGAGGCCTTTGAGACCCAGTACTTC.

The DNA of the CDR3 is TGTGCCAGCAGCCCCTATTCAGGGGGAAGGAGGCAGCGCGACACTGAAGCTTTCTTT. Protein sequence: CASSPYSGGRRQRDTEAFF. This sequence joins TRBV3-1 and TRBJ1-1, with 7 bases aligning to TRBD1. The V segment lost 4 bases and the J segment 3 bases; nucleotides outside the gene matches: 20. Germline V lookup: CDR1 LGHDT, CDR2 YNNKEL (reference sequence). The CDR3 is made up of 19 amino acids.

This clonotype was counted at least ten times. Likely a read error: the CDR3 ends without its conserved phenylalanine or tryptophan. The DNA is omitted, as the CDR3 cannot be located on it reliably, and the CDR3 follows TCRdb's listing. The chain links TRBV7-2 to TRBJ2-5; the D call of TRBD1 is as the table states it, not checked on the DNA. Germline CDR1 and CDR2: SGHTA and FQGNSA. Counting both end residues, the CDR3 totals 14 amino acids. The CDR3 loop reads CASSLFGGAGVQRV.